The text below deals with one TCR beta chain. It lacks a known antigen. Per-nucleotide qualities are absent, and no much larger clonotype sits a single base away. The CDR1 and CDR2 encoded by the germline V gene are MDHEN and SYDVKM. Compared with germline, V lacks 1 base and J lacks 4 bases; bases without a gene match: 5. The CDR3 starts with the cysteine, ends with the phenylalanine, and has 15 residues. The only DNA kept is the CDR3, 45 bases in frame from the first base. Libraries were made using the immunoSEQ multiplex PCR assay. A mixture of 60 forward primers for TCR Vbeta segments and 13 reverse primers for TCR Jbeta segments was used in the multiplex PCR. Amplification of the CDR3 region of rearranged TCR beta genes was performed with a multiplex PCR assay on genomic DNA. The amplified TCR beta libraries were sequenced on the Illumina HiSeq System as 87-base-pair reads. The original methods were these. A later analysis tallied roughly 78 million unique TCR beta chains across the approximately 670 repertoires, and some 10 million of those chains were shared by two or more donors. Raw reads were error-corrected and collapsed into unique sequences by a nearest-neighbor algorithm in which closely related sequences were merged to remove PCR and sequencing errors. Alignment of CDR3 sequences to IMGT reference sequences was used to assign V, D and J gene segments. For a sequence to be retained, at least a six-nucleotide match to both a V gene segment and a J gene segment was required. Rearrangements were classified as productive when the CDR3 lacked stop codons and remained in frame with V and J, and all other rearrangements were classified as non-productive. CDR3 was defined according to IMGT convention as the region running from the second conserved V-encoded cysteine to the conserved J-encoded phenylalanine. In an earlier analysis of around 570 of the donors, sequences lacking an unambiguous match to a single V gene segment were excluded. An earlier analysis of several hundred of the donors called V segments functional above 56.7% productive rearrangements and segregating when the between-donor standard deviation exceeded 5%. A statistical classification framework was built for diagnosing cytomegalovirus status from the catalog of TCR beta chain sequences. In a later analysis, V and J genes were assigned by comparing TCR nucleotide sequences against IMGT/GENE-DB human TR gene sequences. In a later analysis, CDR3 sequences and most-parsimonious VDJ recombination scenarios were assigned using the TCRdist pipeline. In a later analysis, every TCR beta chain was defined by the combination of its CDR3 amino acid sequence and its V-gene family, and reads without a unique V-gene family were dropped. A later analysis removed 550 to 650 highly shared, low-generation-probability nucleotide sequences to deal with suspected cross-contamination and a sequencing artifact. For each public chain, a later analysis derived a clonal expansion index from normalized ranks of inferred template counts within each repertoire. In a later analysis, generation probabilities were computed with a VDJ recombination model fitted to out-of-frame rearrangements, and the resulting probabilities were checked against IGoR. A later analysis scored TCR-TCR, TCR-HLA and TCR-CMV co-occurrence with hypergeometric tests, applying a repertoire-size bias correction to TCR pairs. A later analysis estimated false discovery rates by permuting HLA or CMV assignments 20 times. A later analysis grouped co-occurring TCRs with DBSCAN, adding TCRdist sequence similarity when clustering within HLA-allele-positive subsets. Repertoires with fewer than 30,000 or more than 120,000 public chains, plus five repertoires with anomalous nucleotide sharing, were excluded from co-occurrence clustering. The table was pulled from immuneACCESS by TCRdb, which kept in-frame rearrangements only. Such tables lose some clones; where checked, under half of the loss comes from unresolved V genes, and the rest has no known cause. The V and J calls and clone size were taken over from that table, and D and trimming were inferred from the DNA. Present in this sample are some 140,000 clones, 70% to 80% of which were seen just once. The ten biggest clones cover over 2% of the sample.

This specimen belongs to a study of cytomegalovirus exposure and HLA in healthy donors (dated by TCRdb to 2015 to 2018). Context from the whole study: An earlier analysis of fewer than 750 of the donors reported 250 to 300 Gb of sequence data and 95 million to 130 million unique TCR beta sequences obtained from about 170 million T cells. The genetic ancestry cluster associated with self-reported Caucasian donors included roughly 84% of the roughly 380 genotyped donors. A handful of DR-DQ haplotypes were treated as single units for association and clustering because of strong linkage in the cohort. Every discovery cohort repertoire had been produced on one sequencing platform. The study aimed to test whether signatures of past pathogen exposure could be identified by cataloging public T cell receptors. The T cell repertoires of 700 or so subjects were profiled by immunosequencing and related to cytomegalovirus serostatus. To decide whether each TCR beta V gene segment behaved as functional or pseudogenic, an earlier analysis of approximately 620 of the donors relied on high-throughput TCR beta sequencing. Among around 400 genotyped donors of the cohort, an average of roughly 230,000 unique TCR beta nucleotide sequences was sequenced per donor, of which about 19% were non-productive. High-throughput TCR immunosequencing, statistical association of individual TCRs with disease status, and machine learning were combined to predict cytomegalovirus infection status. Typing coverage varied by locus: roughly 620-640 donors for A, B, C, DRB1 and DQB1; under 550 for DQA1; about 570 for DPA1; 400 to 480 for DPB1. A later analysis re-analyzed previously published TCR beta repertoires from several hundred donors and added high-resolution HLA genotyping to study TCR occurrence patterns. Rather than drawing on any new phenotypic data, the later analysis identified candidate immune exposures from TCR beta sequences and the way those sequences occurred across donors. Class I and class II HLA loci were covered by the typing at four-digit resolution. A later genetic analysis used genome-wide SNP genotypes for about 60% of the roughly 700 donors, treating that subset as a discovery cohort. In addition to the first cohort of around 670 subjects, a separate validation cohort of approximately 110 different subjects was used. Donor age, sex, ethnicity and CMV serostatus were compiled alongside the repertoire data. About 330 gigabases of sequencing data and around 80 million unique TCR sequences made up an early release that covered roughly 670 HLA-typed donors. What the authors observed across the whole study: Most CMV-associated TCR beta chains appeared to be HLA-restricted in a later analysis, and the HLA associations seemed to be driven largely by CMV exposure. Linkage disequilibrium might explain the correlated functional status among segregating V segments, but an unknown experimental factor could not be ruled out. A later analysis found that TCR association rates varied across HLA loci, with DRB1 alleles showing the most associated TCRs and HLA-C alleles the fewest. Cytomegalovirus status was reported to be diagnosed by the classifier with high specificity and sensitivity in both the original and validation cohorts. In vitro tests confirmed that a few of the cytomegalovirus-associated TCR beta chains recognize cytomegalovirus antigens. In a later genetic analysis, a missense DCLRE1C variant was associated with V-gene and J-gene trimming of TCR beta chains, and the association was replicated in an independent cohort. In an earlier analysis of approximately 600 of the donors, most TCR beta V segments were observed in productive rearrangements about 90% or about 30% of the time, broadly matching IMGT annotations. Only TCR beta chains were sequenced in this cohort, and the absence of alpha or paired-chain data limited detectable features. Seventeen rarely observed V segments, including chromosome 9 orphons, were excluded from the earlier analysis of several hundred of the donors because counts were too low. The only immune exposure information available for the cohort was CMV serostatus. HLA typing was unavailable for some donors at each locus, so association tests used only the typed subset. The sequencing pipeline was judged likely to have produced a cluster of highly shared sequence variants as a technical artifact. In a later analysis, HLA-associated TCR beta chains were found to be more clonally expanded and to have lower generation probabilities than equally common non-associated chains. Because the 87-base-pair reads could not distinguish some IMGT-functional V segments, including TRBV6-2 and TRBV6-3, those segments were excluded. While some public TCRs were present in many individuals, most TCR sequences turned up only very rarely across donors. Sequencing depth was assumed to be roughly uniform across donors in the presence/absence analyses, though that assumption may not hold. The study listed 164 TCR beta chains as associated with cytomegalovirus. A later analysis reported that several top co-occurrence clusters appeared linked to parvovirus B19, influenza, CMV and Epstein-Barr virus. The authors suggested that the approach could potentially be generalized to other disease states and immunological phenotypes. In a later genetic analysis, fewer N-insertions in productive TCRs were reported among donors in an Asian-associated ancestry cluster than the 666-donor mean. A further reported finding was that TCR beta sequences accurately predicted the HLA-A and HLA-B alleles for most subjects in the first cohort. Assigning TCR associations to individual alleles was difficult when HLA alleles, especially DR and DQ, strongly co-occurred. At a false discovery rate of 0.05, a later analysis linked under 20,000 TCR beta sequences to specific HLA alleles.

In total, more than 500 healthy bone marrow donors made up the cohort. At the time of sampling, every cohort member was nominally healthy, though immune exposures that went unrecorded were likely present. The donor tested CMV seronegative and was one of the 352 seronegative cohort members. Every donor gave a peripheral blood sample, and the peripheral blood mononuclear cells from that sample were used for TCR beta sequencing. The Qiagen DNeasy Blood Extraction Kit was used to extract genomic DNA from the blood cell samples. Here the chain combines TRBV28 and TRBJ2-7; 9 central nucleotides agree with TRBD2. This receptor was taken from a man aged 25-45 years in good health and CMV-seronegative. The sample taken for sequencing was PBMCs. The CDR3 region has the sequence CASSLSPSGTYEQYF. The DNA sequence is given as TGTGCCAGCAGTTTATCGCCTAGCGGGACGTACGAGCAGTACTTC.